This T cell receptor (beta chain) was identified during a study of blood T cell repertoires in COVID-19. Study-level information: COVID-19 samples from acute and convalescent phases originated in the United States, Italy and Spain.

Libraries were prepared by immunoSEQ multiplex PCR; TCRdb keeps only in-frame clonotypes and omits some of them. The table has 150,000 to 250,000 clones, around four fifths seen once. The V and J ends lost 4 bases and 4 bases, in that order; junction bases with no gene match: 4. The CDR3 sequence is 14 residues long. CDR1 is LGHDT and CDR2 is YNNKEL in the germline V gene (reference sequence). The material sequenced was PBMCs or T cells enriched from blood (not recorded which). V usage is TRBV3-1 (or the pseudogene TRBV3-2) and J usage is TRBJ1-3; TRBD1 aligns across 7 bases. The TCR comes from a man aged 40-49 years who had recovered from COVID-19. As DNA, the CDR3 is TGTGCCAGCAGCCCTCGGGACAGCGGAAACACCATATATTTT. Its translation is CASSPRDSGNTIYF.